This TCR beta chain was identified in a study of blood T cell repertoires in COVID-19 (dated by TCRdb to 2018 to 2020). Regarding the research as a whole: Samples covering the acute and convalescent phases of COVID-19 were provided by collaborators in the United States, Italy and Spain. HLA class I and class II types, where available, came from metadata supplied by the sample provider rather than from assay-based typing. Sample metadata almost always included a de-identified subject ID, COVID-19 status, age in years and sex. Deeply sampled blood TCRbeta repertoires from subjects exposed to, actively infected with, or recovered from COVID-19 were included in the dataset. The material from the prospective study consisted of cDNA or gDNA derived from T cells, B-cell-depleted T cells, or PBMCs. The repertoires were released in a freely available public database intended as a resource for research on the immune response to SARS-CoV-2. Samples were obtained from the ongoing ImmuneRACE study (first 160 participants) and from about 1,300 subjects provided by 6 global collaborators. The paper as a whole reports these results and caveats: The amount of clinical and demographic metadata varied by source and participant and was provided uncurated.

Each collaborating institution followed its own protocols to collect whole blood in K2EDTA tubes. For TCRbeta analysis, collaborator samples were shipped as frozen whole blood, as isolated PBMCs, or as DNA extracted from either sample type. The immunoSEQ Assay, a bias-controlled multiplex PCR, was used to amplify TCRbeta CDR3 regions from genomic DNA. Turning to the authors' computational methods: The number of nucleated cells in each sample was estimated by amplification of reference gene primers within the assay. Sequence reads were collapsed and filtered to measure the absolute abundance of every unique TCRbeta CDR3 rearrangement. For each sample, productive Simpson clonality was calculated as the square root of Simpson's diversity index over productive rearrangements. In its TCRdb copy, this immuneACCESS table keeps in-frame sequences only and misses some clones. Where compared with another copy, unresolved V genes explain less than half of these, and the others have no known cause. V and J calls and clone size are given by that table; D and trimming were obtained from the DNA. The sample table holds a few hundred thousand clones, of which approximately 91% were seen once. Clones ranked in the top ten supply about an eighth of the sample.

About this clone itself: What antigen it recognizes has not been identified. Per-nucleotide qualities are absent, and no much larger clonotype sits a single base away.

The material sequenced was peripheral blood. This sequence originates from a woman aged 55 to 70 with acute or convalescent COVID-19.

The DNA sequence is given as TGTGCCAGCAGCTTAGACGGTCACTCTGGAAACACCATATATTTT. This gives the protein CASSLDGHSGNTIYF. The chain uses TRBV7-9 and TRBJ1-3; the D segment cannot be called with confidence. The CDR3, from cysteine to phenylalanine, totals 15 residues. The kept DNA is CDR3 alone, 45 bases in frame from the first base. CDR1 and CDR2, per the germline V gene (reference sequence), are SEHNR and FQNEAQ. A distance of 7 bases separates the germline ends of V and J, which lose 1 base and 0 bases respectively.